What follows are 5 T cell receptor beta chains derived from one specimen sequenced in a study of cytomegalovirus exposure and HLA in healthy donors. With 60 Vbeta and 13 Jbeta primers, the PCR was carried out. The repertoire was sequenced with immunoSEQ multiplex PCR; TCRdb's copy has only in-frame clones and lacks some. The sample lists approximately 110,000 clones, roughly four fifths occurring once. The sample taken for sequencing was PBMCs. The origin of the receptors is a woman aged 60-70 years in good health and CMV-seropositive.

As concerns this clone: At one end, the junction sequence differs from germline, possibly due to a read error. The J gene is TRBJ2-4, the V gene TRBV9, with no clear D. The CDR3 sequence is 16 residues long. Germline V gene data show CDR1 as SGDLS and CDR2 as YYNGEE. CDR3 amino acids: CASSVEVTAGKNSQYF. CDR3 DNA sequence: TGTGCCAGCAGCGTAGAGGTCACCGCTGGCAAAAACAGTCAGTACTTC.

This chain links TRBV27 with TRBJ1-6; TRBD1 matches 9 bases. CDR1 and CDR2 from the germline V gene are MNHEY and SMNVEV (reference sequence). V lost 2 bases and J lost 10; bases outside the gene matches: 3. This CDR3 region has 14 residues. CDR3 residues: CASSLRQGGSPLHF. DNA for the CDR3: TGTGCCAGCAGTTTACGACAGGGGGGCTCACCCCTCCACTTT.

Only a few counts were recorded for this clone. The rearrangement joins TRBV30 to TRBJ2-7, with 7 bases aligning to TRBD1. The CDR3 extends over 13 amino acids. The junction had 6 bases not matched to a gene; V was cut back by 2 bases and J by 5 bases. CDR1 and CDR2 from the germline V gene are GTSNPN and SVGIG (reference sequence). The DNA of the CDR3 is TGTGCCTGGAGTAGGACCGGGACAGACGAGCAGTACTTC. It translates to CAWSRTGTDEQYF. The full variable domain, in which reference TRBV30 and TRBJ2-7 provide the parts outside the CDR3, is SQTIHQWPATLVQPVGSPLSLECTVEGTSNPNLYWYRQAAGRGLQLLFYSVGIGQISSEVPQNLSASRPQDRQFILSSKKLLLSDSGFYLCAWSRTGTDEQYFGPGTRLTVT.

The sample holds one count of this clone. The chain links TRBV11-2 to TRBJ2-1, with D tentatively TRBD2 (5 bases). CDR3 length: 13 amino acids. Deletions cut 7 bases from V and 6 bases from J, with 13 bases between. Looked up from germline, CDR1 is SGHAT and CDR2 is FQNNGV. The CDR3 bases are TGTGCCAGCACCTCATTACTAGGCAATGAGCAGTTCTTC. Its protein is CASTSLLGNEQFF.

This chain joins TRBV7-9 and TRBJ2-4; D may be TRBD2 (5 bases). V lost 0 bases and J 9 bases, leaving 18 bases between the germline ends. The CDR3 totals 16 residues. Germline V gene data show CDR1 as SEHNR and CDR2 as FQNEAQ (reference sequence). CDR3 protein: CASSLAVGETGGIQYF. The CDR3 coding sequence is TGTGCCAGCAGCTTAGCCGTCGGGGAGACGGGTGGCATTCAGTACTTC.